This T cell receptor (beta chain) originates from a study of memory CD4+ T cells and cytomegalovirus serostatus. Overall study: Healthy Belgian adult donors included under ten CMV-positive and 20 to 30 CMV-negative people.

The CDR3 totals 14 residues. CDR1 is SGHNT and CDR2 is YENEEA in the germline V gene. V was clipped by 0 bases and J by 4 bases, with 6 bases between them. Authors' processing steps: After removing out-of-frame reads, under 2.5 million distinct TCRbeta sequences remained. TCRdb keeps only in-frame clones here, not all; method: immunoSEQ multiplex PCR. V and J calls and clone size come straight from that table; D and trimming were deduced from the DNA. The sample holds 56,000 or so clones, roughly four fifths seen once. The sort gate was single viable CD3+CD4+CD8-CD45RO+ cells for memory CD4+ T cells. Serum IgG to CMV pp150, pp28, p38 and p52 defined serostatus.

The specimen was memory CD4+ T cells from blood. This clonotype was obtained from an adult in good health and CMV-seronegative. This chain connects TRBV11-3 to TRBJ2-2; D is possibly TRBD1 or TRBD2 (5 bases each). The DNA of the CDR3 is TGTGCCAGCAGCTTAGAGGGGGTCACCGGGGAGCTGTTTTTT. Translating gives CASSLEGVTGELFF. Full variable domain (rest looked up from reference TRBV11-3 and TRBJ2-2): EAGVVQSPRYKIIEKKQPVAFWCNPISGHNTLYWYLQNLGQGPELLIRYENEEAVDDSQLPKDRFSAERLKGVDSTLKIQPAELGDSAVYLCASSLEGVTGELFFGEGSRLTVL.